These 20 T cell receptor beta chains originate from one sample sequenced in a study of persistence of HIV-infected CD4 T cells. Sequencing used immunoSEQ version 4 in survey mode. Clones were sequenced by immunoSEQ multiplex PCR, and TCRdb holds only the in-frame ones, with some missing. The sample records about 36,000 clones, about 81% being singletons. No antigens are known for them. Cells were stimulated with overlapping HIV-1 Gag 15-mer peptides. CD40L/CD69 double-negative CD45RO-high memory CD4+ T cells were collected. Specimen: cultured CD4+ T cells from PBMCs, collected from a patient who received antiretroviral therapy. The receptors here all came from an adult with HIV. The donor label of this sample is uncertain.

V and J are TRBV6-6 and TRBJ2-7, with TRBD1 identical over 12 bases. Germline values: CDR1 MNHNY, CDR2 SVGAGI (reference sequence). V dropped 5 bases and J dropped 1; count of bases not matched to a gene: 6. This CDR3 spans 16 amino acids. The CDR3 DNA follows: TGTGCCAGCAGTACCCAGGGACAGGGGGCGTCCTACGAGCAGTACGTC. Its translation: CASSTQGQGASYEQYV.

The genes are TRBV20-1 and TRBJ2-4; D is unclear. CDR3 length: 11 residues. With 3 bases removed from V and 8 bases from J, the gap between germline ends came to 8 bases. Per the germline V gene, CDR1 is DFQATT and CDR2 is SNEGSKA (reference sequence). CDR3 nucleotides: TGCAGTGCTAGGAAGGCGGACATTCAGTACTTC. It yields the protein CSARKADIQYF.

V gene TRBV2 combines with J gene TRBJ2-1; 7 bases are shared with TRBD1. After removal of 2 bases from V and 6 bases from J, the junction contained 7 bases not matched to a gene. Germline assignment: CDR1 SNHLY and CDR2 FYNNEI. The CDR3 totals 15 residues. CDR3 bases: TGTGCCAGCAGTGAAACGAGGGCAGGGGGCAATGAGCAGTTCTTC. As protein: CASSETRAGGNEQFF.

This chain connects TRBV19 to TRBJ2-3; 9 positions agree with TRBD2. The CDR3 sequence is 16 residues long. The germline V gene has CDR1 LNHDA and CDR2 SQIVND (reference sequence). The trim removed 1 base at V and 0 bases at J, leaving 2 bases unmatched. The CDR3 DNA is TGTGCCAGTAGTATAGGACTAGCGGAAAGCACAGATACGCAGTATTTT. Encoded protein: CASSIGLAESTDTQYF.

The CDR3 region has the DNA TGTGCCAGCAGCTCGGGACACCCGCCCTACAATGAGCAGTTCTTC. It is translated as CASSSGHPPYNEQFF. The genes are TRBV7-9 and TRBJ2-1; D possibly corresponds to TRBD1 (6 bases). The CDR3 spans 15 residues. V lost 4 bases and J 2 bases, leaving 12 bases between the germline ends. The germline V gene encodes CDR1 SEHNR and CDR2 FQNEAQ (reference sequence).

CDR3 amino acids: CAISEDWGNTEAFF. The CDR3 DNA reads TGTGCCATCAGTGAGGATTGGGGAAACACTGAAGCTTTCTTT. V is TRBV10-3 and J is TRBJ1-1; D remains ambiguous. Trimming cost V 2 bases and J 2 bases, with 9 bases left between them. The CDR3 extends over 14 amino acids. Germline CDR1 reads ENHRY; CDR2 reads SYGVKD.

The CDR3 sequence is CASSQGDYSYEQYF. CDR3 bases: TGCGCCAGCAGCCAGGGGGACTACTCCTACGAGCAGTACTTC. The chain couples TRBV4-1 to TRBJ2-7; 7 bases map to TRBD2. Germline V gene data show CDR1 as MGHRA and CDR2 as YSYEKL. J gave up 0 bases and V 3 bases, and 2 bases lay outside the gene matches. This CDR3 contains 14 residues.

The chain carries TRBV2 and TRBJ2-3; perhaps TRBD1 as D (6 bases). Trimming left V 5 bases short and J 5 bases short, with 17 bases between. Germline lookup yields CDR1 SNHLY and CDR2 FYNNEI. The CDR3 sequence is 15 residues long. The CDR3 is CASSPRQVGEDTQYF. In DNA, the CDR3 is TGTGCCAGCAGTCCCCGACAGGTGGGAGAAGATACGCAGTATTTT.

V gene TRBV19 combines with J gene TRBJ1-2; D not certain. V lost 7 bases and J lost 7, with 10 bases in between. This CDR3 spans 11 amino acids. Germline loops: CDR1 LNHDA, CDR2 SQIVND (reference sequence). This chain's CDR3 is CASKRSFGYTF. The CDR3, as DNA: TGTGCCAGTAAAAGGAGTTTTGGCTACACCTTC.

This clone was observed a single time. The rearrangement links TRBV3-1 (or the pseudogene TRBV3-2) to TRBJ1-5; the D gene is possibly TRBD1 (5 bases). With 4 bases removed from V and 10 bases from J, the gap between germline ends came to 11 bases. There are 12 residues in the CDR3. Looked up from germline, CDR1 is LGHDT and CDR2 is YNNKEL (reference sequence). The CDR3 here is CASSRGPTPQHF. CDR3 bases: TGTGCCAGCAGCCGGGGACCGACTCCCCAGCATTTT.

This chain joins TRBV18 and TRBJ2-3; TRBD2 matches at 8 bases. In germline, CDR1 is KGHSH, CDR2 LQKENI. After removal of 3 bases from V and 8 bases from J, the junction contained 10 bases not matched to a gene. This CDR3 comprises 15 residues. Here the CDR3 reads CASSPNGGAEATQYF. The CDR3 nucleotides are TGTGCCAGCTCACCCAACGGGGGGGCGGAGGCTACGCAGTATTTT.

The V and J genes are TRBV10-3 and TRBJ2-5; 8 positions agree with TRBD2. Germline V gene sequence: CDR1 ENHRY, CDR2 SYGVKD. CDR3 length equals 15 residues. V was pared by 10 bases and J by 2 bases, with 12 bases of the junction left unmatched. The CDR3 bases are TGTGCCACAGTAGACTGGCGGGGGGAACAAGAGACCCAGTACTTC. This gives the protein CATVDWRGEQETQYF.

This clone was seen just once. The J gene is TRBJ1-1, the V gene TRBV20-1, with unresolved D. CDR1 is DFQATT and CDR2 is SNEGSKA in the germline V gene (reference sequence). This CDR3 has 14 residues. V dropped 3 bases and J dropped 4 bases, with 15 bases sitting between them. The chain's CDR3 is CSASLGSWSTEAFF. DNA of the CDR3: TGCAGTGCTAGTCTAGGGTCTTGGAGCACTGAAGCTTTCTTT.

This chain links TRBV19 with TRBJ2-7; TRBD1 matches 9 bases. With 3 bases clipped from V and 4 bases from J, the junction kept 10 bases outside the gene matches. Germline V gives CDR1 LNHDA, CDR2 SQIVND (reference sequence). The length of the CDR3 is 16 residues. The DNA for the CDR3 is TGTGCCAGTAGTATTGCGGGACAGGGAGCTAGGTACGAGCAGTACTTC. It codes for CASSIAGQGARYEQYF.

DNA of the CDR3: TGTGCCAGCAGCCAAGGAAACGGGGGGCAGTCTAGTGAGCAGTTCTTC. As protein: CASSQGNGGQSSEQFF. The chain has TRBV3-1 (or the pseudogene TRBV3-2) and TRBJ2-1; possible D gene TRBD2, 7 bases. The V gene lost 1 base and the J gene lost 9 bases, with 19 bases spanning the gap. Per germline, CDR1 LGHDT and CDR2 YNNKEL (reference sequence). The CDR3 consists of 16 residues.

The chain couples TRBV10-2 to TRBJ1-1, with 7 bases lining up with TRBD1. The CDR3 runs to 13 residues. In germline, CDR1 is WSHSY, CDR2 SAAADI. The V and J ends lost 10 bases and 4 bases, in that order; junction bases with no gene match: 9. The CDR3 DNA is TGCGCCACCAGACAGGGCCAAGTCACTGAAGCTTTCTTT. Translation: CATRQGQVTEAFF.

The chain links TRBV2 to TRBJ2-3, with a weak D call TRBD2 (7 bases). The CDR3 totals 16 residues. Trimming left V 2 bases short and J 11 bases short, with 23 bases between. The germline V gene encodes CDR1 SNHLY and CDR2 FYNNEI. In nucleotides, the CDR3 is TGTGCCAGCAGTGAAAGTCCTGCGGGGGCTACCGGCGGGCAGTATTTT. Protein sequence: CASSESPAGATGGQYF.

The chain joins TRBV24-1 to TRBJ2-3; TRBD1 matches at 7 bases. V shed 3 bases, J shed 4 bases, and the junction held 15 bases outside the gene matches. Germline V gene lookup returns CDR1 KGHDR and CDR2 SFDVKD. This CDR3 has 18 residues. The CDR3 nucleotides read TGTGCCACCAGTGATCCCCTGTCCGGGACAGAGATCGCAGATACGCAGTATTTT. Its protein product is CATSDPLSGTEIADTQYF.

This chain links TRBV3-1 (or the pseudogene TRBV3-2) with TRBJ2-3; D is perhaps TRBD1 (6 bases). Germline CDR1 reads LGHDT; CDR2 reads YNNKEL (reference sequence). V lost 2 bases, J lost 9 bases, and 9 bases lay in between. The CDR3 spans 12 residues. The CDR3 loop is CASSQTGGTQYF. The CDR3, as DNA: TGTGCCAGCAGCCAAACTGGGGGCACGCAGTATTTT.

The chain links TRBV6-5 to TRBJ1-4, with TRBD1 identical over 11 bases. The CDR3 has 15 residues. The germline V gene has CDR1 MNHEY and CDR2 SVGAGI. With V trimmed by 2 bases and J by 5 bases, 1 base remained unmatched. The CDR3 DNA sequence: TGTGCCAGCAGTTACGGGACAGGGGGAAATGAAAAACTGTTTTTT. Encoded protein: CASSYGTGGNEKLFF.